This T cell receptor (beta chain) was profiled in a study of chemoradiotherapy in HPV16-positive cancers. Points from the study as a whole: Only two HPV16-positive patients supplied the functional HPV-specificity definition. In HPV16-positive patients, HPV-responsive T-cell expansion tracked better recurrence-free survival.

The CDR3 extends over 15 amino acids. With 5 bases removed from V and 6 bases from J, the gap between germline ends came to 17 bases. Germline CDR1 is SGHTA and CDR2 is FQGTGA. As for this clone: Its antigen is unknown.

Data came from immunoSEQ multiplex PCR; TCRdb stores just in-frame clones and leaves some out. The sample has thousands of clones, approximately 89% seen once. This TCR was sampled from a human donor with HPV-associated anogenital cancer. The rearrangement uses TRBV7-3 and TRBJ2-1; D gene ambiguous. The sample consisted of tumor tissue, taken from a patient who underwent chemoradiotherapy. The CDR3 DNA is TGTGCCAGCAGCCCCCAACCCGGAGCTCGCAATGAGCAGTTCTTC. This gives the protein CASSPQPGARNEQFF.